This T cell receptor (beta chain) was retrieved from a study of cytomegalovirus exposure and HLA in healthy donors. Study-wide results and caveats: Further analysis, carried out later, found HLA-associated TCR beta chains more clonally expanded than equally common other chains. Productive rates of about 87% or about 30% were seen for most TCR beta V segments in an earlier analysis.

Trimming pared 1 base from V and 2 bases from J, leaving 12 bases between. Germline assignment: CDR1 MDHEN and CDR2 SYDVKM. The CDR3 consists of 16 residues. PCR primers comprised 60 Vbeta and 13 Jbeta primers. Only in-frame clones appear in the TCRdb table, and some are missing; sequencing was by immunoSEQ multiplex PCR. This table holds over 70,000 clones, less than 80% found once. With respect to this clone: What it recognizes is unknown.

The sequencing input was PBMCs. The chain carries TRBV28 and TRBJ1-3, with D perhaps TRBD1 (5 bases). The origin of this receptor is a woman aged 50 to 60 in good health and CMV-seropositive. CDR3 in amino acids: CASSLSGGVAGNTIYF. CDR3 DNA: TGTGCCAGCAGTTTATCGGGGGGAGTTGCTGGAAACACCATATATTTT.